The source of this TCR beta chain is a study of CD8+ T cells in alopecia areata. About the research overall: In an open-label trial, patients got 5 to 10 mg tofacitinib twice daily.

In the case of this clone: The antigen is not known.

Study-level results: Persistence in scalp and blood during tofacitinib was observed for many expanded lesional clones. Lesional scalp, notably in alopecia totalis/universalis, had clonality above that of normal scalp.

Specified treatment: oral pan-JAK inhibitor, 5-10 mg twice daily. As part of sample collection, lesional scalp punch biopsies and peripheral blood were taken from alopecia areata patients. CDR3 length: 12 residues. From germline, CDR1 is GTSNPN and CDR2 SVGIG (reference sequence). V trimming: 7 bases; J trimming: 6 bases; junction bases outside the gene matches: 4. As the sequencing template, cDNA was produced by extracting RNA and reverse transcribing it. Clones were sequenced by immunoSEQ multiplex PCR, and TCRdb holds only the in-frame ones, with some missing. There are fewer than 200,000 clones in the sample; 58% occur only once, and roughly 12% lies in the top ten.

The gene calls are TRBV30 and TRBJ2-2; TRBD1 matches 8 bases. Material: CD8+ T cells sorted from blood, obtained at week 24, from a patient treated with tofacitinib. The receptor was isolated from a human donor with alopecia areata. CDR3 DNA sequence: TGTGCCTCCAGGGGGCTCGCCGGGGAGCTGTTTTTT. Translated, it gives CASRGLAGELFF. The full variable domain, with the rest looked up from reference TRBV30 and TRBJ2-2, is SQTIHQWPATLVQPVGSPLSLECTVEGTSNPNLYWYRQAAGRGLQLLFYSVGIGQISSEVPQNLSASRPQDRQFILSSKKLLLSDSGFYLCASRGLAGELFFGEGSRLTVL.